Shown below are 20 T cell receptor beta chains from a single sample sequenced in a study of blood T cells in healthy people across ages (dated by TCRdb to 2013 to 2016). Receptor libraries were prepared by 5' RACE. Sequencing took place on an Illumina HiSeq 2500. A second roughly 6 to 11 cycle PCR used a sample-barcoded 5' primer and a J-beta primer mix. TCRdb passed the public sequencing reads through fastp at Q25 and MiXCR, retaining productive beta sequences. Rows matching on CDR3 protein sequence are summarized as one entry with the most common DNA and genes. In all, the sample holds 250,000 to 300,000 distinct CDR3 sequences, and around 29% of those were seen once. 29% of the sample comes from the top ten. Material: blood. These receptors were obtained from a woman in her seventies in good health.

The V call is TRBV24-1, the J call TRBJ2-1; TRBD2 matches at 10 bases. This CDR3 region has 16 residues. The J segment lost 7 bases and the V segment lost 3 bases, leaving 8 bases of the junction unmatched. CDR1 and CDR2 from the germline V gene are KGHDR and SFDVKD. The CDR3 spells CATSDEALAGRNEQFF. The CDR3 DNA reads TGTGCCACCAGTGATGAGGCACTAGCGGGGAGAAATGAGCAGTTCTTC.

This clonotype has just a few counts. The rearrangement uses TRBV6-1 and TRBJ2-6; 7 positions match TRBD1. Trimming took 2 bases from V and 0 from J; bases not matched to a gene: 4. This CDR3 is 17 amino acids long. Per germline, CDR1 MNHNS and CDR2 SASEGT. The CDR3 spells CASSESTGSSGANVLTF. For the CDR3, the DNA is TGTGCCAGCAGTGAATCGACAGGGAGCTCTGGGGCCAACGTCCTGACTTTC.

The genes are TRBV15 and TRBJ2-3; 8 bases line up with TRBD2. V was pared by 0 bases and J by 3 bases, with 8 bases of the junction left unmatched. Germline CDR1 and CDR2: LNHNV and YYDKDF (reference sequence). The CDR3 covers 17 residues. The CDR3 protein is CATSRDRAGGGTDTQYF. CDR3 sequence (DNA): TGTGCCACCAGCAGAGATCGTGCGGGAGGAGGAACAGATACGCAGTATTTT. Full variable domain (missing parts from reference TRBV15 and TRBJ2-3): DAMVIQNPRYQVTQFGKPVTLSCSQTLNHNVMYWYQQKSSQAPKLLFHYYDKDFNNEADTPDNFQSRRPNTSFCFLDIRSPGLGDTAMYLCATSRDRAGGGTDTQYFGPGTRLTVL.

This clonotype was detected many times. The V and J genes are TRBV7-9 and TRBJ2-1; D is perhaps TRBD2 (6 bases). CDR3 length equals 15 residues. Germline V lookup: CDR1 SEHNR, CDR2 FQNEAQ (reference sequence). Trimming cost V 6 bases and J 0 bases, with 12 bases left between them. The CDR3 here is CASSRGDSSYNEQFF. In DNA, the CDR3 is TGTGCCAGCAGTCGCGGGGATAGCTCCTACAATGAGCAGTTCTTC.

The V gene is TRBV6-5, the J gene TRBJ2-7, with D perhaps being TRBD1 or TRBD2 (5 bases each). Looked up from germline, CDR1 is MNHEY and CDR2 is SVGAGI. The CDR3 is 14 amino acids. Trimming took off 4 bases at V and 5 bases at J, with 15 bases between the two ends. The CDR3 sequence: CASSSPGPANEQYF. CDR3 nucleotides: TGTGCCAGCAGTTCCCCGGGACCGGCGAACGAGCAGTACTTC.

This clonotype was picked up a small number of times. This rearrangement joins TRBV29-1 to TRBJ1-2; D remains unclear. Germline V gene sequence: CDR1 SQVTM, CDR2 ANQGSEA. V lost 7 bases to trimming and J lost 1 base, with 7 bases between them. CDR3 length: 11 amino acids. CDR3 nucleotide sequence: TGCAGCGCTGGGAATAACTATGGCTACACCTTC. Translated: CSAGNNYGYTF.

In this sample, this clonotype turned up once. This chain connects TRBV6-1 to TRBJ1-4, with D unresolved. With 4 bases removed from V and 2 bases from J, the gap between germline ends came to 14 bases. CDR3 length equals 16 residues. Germline values: CDR1 MNHNS, CDR2 SASEGT. DNA of the CDR3: TGTGCCAGCAGTGGACTCAATATCGGGACTAATGAAAAACTGTTTTTT. This codes for CASSGLNIGTNEKLFF.

The CDR3 is CASSLEKATEAFF. In DNA form, the CDR3 reads TGTGCCAGCAGCTTAGAGAAAGCCACTGAAGCTTTCTTT. This chain uses TRBV11-2 with TRBJ1-1; D uncertain. Germline CDR1 and CDR2: SGHAT and FQNNGV. The CDR3 has 13 residues. V was pared by 0 bases and J by 4 bases, with 6 bases between.

A few counts support this clonotype. V gene TRBV10-3 combines with J gene TRBJ2-7; D uncertain. CDR1 is ENHRY and CDR2 is SYGVKD in the germline V gene. The CDR3 has 12 residues. Deletions cut 0 bases from V and 6 bases from J, with 6 bases between. This CDR3 is CAISESVGEQYF. The CDR3, as DNA: TGTGCCATCAGTGAGTCAGTGGGCGAGCAGTACTTC.

The chain has TRBV29-1 and TRBJ2-7; 8 nucleotides agree with TRBD2. CDR1 and CDR2 (germline): SQVTM, ANQGSEA. The CDR3 spans 15 residues. The V gene end was trimmed by 3 bases and the J gene end by 0 bases; junction bases not matched to a gene: 7. CDR3: CSVDFGGGSSYEQYF. CDR3 bases: TGCAGCGTTGATTTCGGCGGGGGGAGCTCCTACGAGCAGTACTTC.

This clonotype turned up a few times. This chain connects TRBV12-3 or TRBV12-4 to TRBJ2-5; perhaps D is TRBD1 or TRBD2 (7 bases each). This CDR3 has 18 amino acids. V shed 4 bases and J shed 5 bases, with 26 bases lying between them. This chain's CDR3 is CASSSPSGGRDFRETQYF. The DNA of the CDR3 is TGTGCCAGCAGTTCCCCCTCAGGGGGGAGGGATTTCCGGGAGACCCAGTACTTC.

The V call is TRBV24-1, the J call TRBJ2-1; 10 bases agree with TRBD2. The CDR3 loop spans 16 amino acids. Trimming took 4 bases from V and 4 from J; bases not matched to a gene: 6. The germline V gene encodes CDR1 KGHDR and CDR2 SFDVKD. Here the CDR3 reads CATSESGRVFYNEQFF. In DNA, the CDR3 is TGTGCCACCAGTGAGAGCGGGAGGGTCTTTTACAATGAGCAGTTCTTC.

This clonotype was detected only a few times. The CDR3 DNA reads as TGTGCCAGCAGCGTAGTAGGACAGGGGAACGGCTACACCTTC. This encodes CASSVVGQGNGYTF. The rearrangement links TRBV9 to TRBJ1-2; 9 nucleotides agree with TRBD1. Germline values: CDR1 SGDLS, CDR2 YYNGEE. V shed 0 bases and J 8 bases; nucleotides not matched to a gene: 5. The CDR3 has 14 residues.

This clonotype was observed a few times. The chain uses TRBV28 and TRBJ2-4; a weak D match, TRBD2 (5 bases). CDR1 and CDR2 (germline): MDHEN, SYDVKM. The V and J ends lost 6 bases and 3 bases respectively, with 12 bases between them. The length of the CDR3 is 14 residues. The CDR3 sequence is CASSPTSGKNIQYF. The CDR3 DNA reads as TGTGCCAGCAGCCCCACTAGTGGCAAAAACATTCAGTACTTC.

This clonotype has a handful of counts. V and J are TRBV29-1 and TRBJ1-1; 9 nucleotides match TRBD1. V lost 7 bases to trimming and J lost 0 bases; unmatched junction nucleotides: 9. Germline lookup yields CDR1 SQVTM and CDR2 ANQGSEA. The CDR3 extends over 15 amino acids. The CDR3 DNA reads as TGCAGCGCCCGCACAGGGGGCTCAATGAACACTGAAGCTTTCTTT. Translation gives CSARTGGSMNTEAFF.

Here the CDR3 DNA reads TGTGCCAGCAGCTTAGGGACAGGACCCATCTATGGCTACACCTTC. It translates to CASSLGTGPIYGYTF. The chain uses TRBV7-9 and TRBJ1-2; 7 bases align to TRBD1. Germline loops: CDR1 SEHNR, CDR2 FQNEAQ (reference sequence). This CDR3 is built from 15 residues. The V and J ends lost 1 base and 4 bases, in that order; junction bases with no gene match: 6. Using reference TRBV7-9 and TRBJ1-2 for the parts outside the CDR3, the full variable domain is DTGVSQNPRHKITKRGQNVTFRCDPISEHNRLYWYRQTLGQGPEFLTYFQNEAQLEKSRLLSDRFSAERPKGSFSTLEIQRTEQGDSAMYLCASSLGTGPIYGYTFGSGTRLTVV.

This chain links TRBV20-1 with TRBJ2-7; 8 nucleotides line up with TRBD2. Per germline, CDR1 DFQATT and CDR2 SNEGSKA (reference sequence). The CDR3 covers 12 residues. J gave up 3 bases and V 6 bases, and 4 bases lay outside the gene matches. The DNA for the CDR3 is TGCAGTGCCACGGGGGGGTTCTACGAGCAGTACTTC. It encodes CSATGGFYEQYF.

This clonotype was recorded a few times. V and J are TRBV2 and TRBJ1-6; 9 bases line up with TRBD1. This CDR3 has 15 amino acids. V trimming: 2 bases; J trimming: 6 bases; junction bases outside the gene matches: 2. Germline V gene data show CDR1 as SNHLY and CDR2 as FYNNEI. This chain's CDR3 is CASSELGQGNSPLHF. CDR3 in DNA: TGTGCCAGCAGTGAATTGGGACAGGGTAATTCACCCCTCCACTTT.

The chain combines TRBV6-2 or TRBV6-3 with TRBJ1-5; D possibly corresponds to TRBD1 (5 bases). CDR1 is MNHEY, CDR2 SVGEGT, per germline. The CDR3 totals 14 residues. The V and J ends lost 4 bases and 4 bases respectively, with 11 bases between them. The CDR3 nucleotides are TGTGCCAGCAGTTCTTCAGGGCAGAATCAGCCCCAGCATTTT. This encodes CASSSSGQNQPQHF.

In this sample, this clonotype turned up a few times. The chain couples TRBV7-3 to TRBJ2-5, with TRBD2 as a possible D gene (5 bases). Germline V gene sequence: CDR1 SGHTA, CDR2 FQGTGA. Trimming took off 4 bases at V and 5 bases at J, with 20 bases between the two ends. This CDR3 comprises 16 residues. The CDR3 coding sequence is TGTGCCAGCAGCTATAATGGCGGGCATAGCCGCGAGACCCAGTACTTC. Protein sequence: CASSYNGGHSRETQYF.